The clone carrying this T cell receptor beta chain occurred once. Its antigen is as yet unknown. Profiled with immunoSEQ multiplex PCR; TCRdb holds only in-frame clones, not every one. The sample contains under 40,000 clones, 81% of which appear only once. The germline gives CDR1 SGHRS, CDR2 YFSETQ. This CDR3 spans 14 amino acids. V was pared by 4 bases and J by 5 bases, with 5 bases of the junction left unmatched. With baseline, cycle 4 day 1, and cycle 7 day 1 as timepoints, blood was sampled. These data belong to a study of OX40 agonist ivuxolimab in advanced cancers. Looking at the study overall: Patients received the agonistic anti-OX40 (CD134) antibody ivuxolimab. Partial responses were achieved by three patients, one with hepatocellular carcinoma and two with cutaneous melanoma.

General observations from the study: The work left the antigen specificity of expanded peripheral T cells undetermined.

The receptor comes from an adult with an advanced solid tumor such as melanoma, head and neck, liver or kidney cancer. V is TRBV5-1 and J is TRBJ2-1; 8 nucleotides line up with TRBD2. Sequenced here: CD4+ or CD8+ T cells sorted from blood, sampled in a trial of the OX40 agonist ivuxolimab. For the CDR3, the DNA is TGCGCCAGCAGCCACAGCGGGAGACACAATGAGCAGTTCTTC. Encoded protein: CASSHSGRHNEQFF.